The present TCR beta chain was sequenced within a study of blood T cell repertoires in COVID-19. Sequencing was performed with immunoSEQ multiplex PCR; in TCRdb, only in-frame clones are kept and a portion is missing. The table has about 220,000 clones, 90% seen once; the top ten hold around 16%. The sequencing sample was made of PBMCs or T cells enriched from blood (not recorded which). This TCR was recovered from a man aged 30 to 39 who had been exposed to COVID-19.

The CDR3: CASSLSRIVDTQYF. CDR3 coding DNA: TGTGCCAGCAGCTTAAGCAGGATTGTGGATACGCAGTATTTT. This chain uses TRBV11-3 with TRBJ2-3; no clear D. The CDR3 sequence is 14 residues long. CDR1 is SGHNT, CDR2 YENEEA, per germline. V was clipped by 2 bases and J by 6 bases, with 12 bases between them.